What follows are 10 T cell receptor beta chains derived from one specimen sequenced in a study of blood T cell repertoires in COVID-19. Clones were read by immunoSEQ multiplex PCR, and TCRdb kept only the in-frame ones, dropping some. The table has fewer than 100,000 clones, about 82% seen once. Sequencing was done on a sample of peripheral blood. These receptors were obtained from a man aged 45-65 years with COVID-19, enrolled during active disease.

The rearrangement joins TRBV5-6 to TRBJ1-1; D is unclear. The CDR3 sequence is 13 residues long. Looked up from germline, CDR1 is SGHDT and CDR2 is YYEEEE. Trimming took 7 bases from V and 2 from J, leaving 12 bases between them. CDR3 in DNA: TGTGCCAGCTCACTTAAGCTCAACACTGAAGCTTTCTTT. This sequence encodes CASSLKLNTEAFF.

The V and J genes are TRBV4-1 and TRBJ1-5; no clear D. The V gene lost 3 bases and the J gene lost 0 bases, with 9 bases spanning the gap. The germline CDR1 and CDR2 sequences are MGHRA and YSYEKL. This CDR3 contains 15 residues. In nucleotides, the CDR3 is TGCGCCAGCAGCCAGGACGGGGTTAGCAATCAGCCCCAGCATTTT. Translated, it gives CASSQDGVSNQPQHF.

The chain combines TRBV7-2 with TRBJ1-5; 10 nucleotides align to TRBD1. Germline-derived CDR1 and CDR2 are SGHTA and FQGNSA. The CDR3 spans 15 residues. J gave up 7 bases and V 4 bases, and 7 bases lay outside the gene matches. CDR3 loop: CASSSRQGAGQPQHF. The CDR3 DNA follows: TGTGCCAGCAGCTCCAGACAGGGGGCGGGACAGCCCCAGCATTTT.

This chain links TRBV4-3 with TRBJ2-3, with D possibly TRBD1 on 6 matching bases. Germline CDR1 is LGHNA and CDR2 is YSLEER. V lost 3 bases, J lost 0 bases, and 16 bases lay in between. The CDR3 has 17 amino acids. The CDR3 nucleotides are TGCGCCAGCAGCCACTACACAGGGCCTCTGAGCACAGATACGCAGTATTTT. The encoded protein is CASSHYTGPLSTDTQYF.

The chain joins TRBV7-9 to TRBJ1-4; a possible D gene is TRBD1 (6 bases). The CDR3 has 14 residues. CDR1 and CDR2 from the germline V gene are SEHNR and FQNEAQ (reference sequence). Between the trimmed V and J ends, which lost 5 bases and 1 base, there was a span of 8 bases. CDR3 coding DNA: TGTGCCAGCAGCCGCAGGGGAACTAATGAAAAACTGTTTTTT. Its translation: CASSRRGTNEKLFF.

The J gene is TRBJ2-7, the V gene TRBV5-1; 9 nucleotides line up with TRBD1. The CDR3 contains 15 residues. Germline CDR1 reads SGHRS; CDR2 reads YFSETQ. V was clipped by 3 bases and J by 1 base; unmatched bases: 5. CDR3 loop: CASSWVGQGSYEQYF. The CDR3 bases are TGCGCCAGCAGCTGGGTGGGACAGGGTTCCTACGAGCAGTACTTC.

This chain links TRBV7-9 with TRBJ1-5; no firm D call. V gave up 3 bases and J gave up 5 bases, with 8 bases separating them. Per the germline V gene, CDR1 is SEHNR and CDR2 is FQNEAQ (reference sequence). The CDR3 has 13 residues. CDR3 loop: CASSFSGDQPQHF. The CDR3 DNA reads as TGTGCCAGCAGCTTTAGCGGGGATCAGCCCCAGCATTTT.

The CDR3: CSVGEGQVLWTQYF. CDR3 DNA sequence: TGCAGCGTTGGCGAAGGACAGGTTTTATGGACCCAGTACTTC. This chain links TRBV29-1 with TRBJ2-5, with 7 bases lining up with TRBD1. CDR1 is SQVTM, CDR2 ANQGSEA, per germline. V shed 4 bases, J shed 7 bases, and the junction held 12 bases outside the gene matches. The CDR3 has 14 residues.

This clone was recorded once. V and J are TRBV9 and TRBJ2-1; the D is unclear. V shed 4 bases and J shed 0 bases, with 5 bases lying between them. The germline CDR1 and CDR2 sequences are SGDLS and YYNGEE. CDR3 size: 13 residues. The CDR3 region is CASSPSSYNEQFF. The CDR3 nucleotides read TGTGCCAGCAGCCCGAGCTCCTACAATGAGCAGTTCTTC.

The chain uses TRBV5-6 and TRBJ2-3; 8 nucleotides agree with TRBD2. The CDR3 contains 15 residues. Per the germline V gene, CDR1 is SGHDT and CDR2 is YYEEEE. V lost 3 bases, J lost 2 bases, and 5 bases stayed unmatched. CDR3 amino acids: CASSSQLAVTDTQYF. CDR3 coding DNA: TGTGCCAGCAGCTCTCAACTAGCGGTCACAGATACGCAGTATTTT.